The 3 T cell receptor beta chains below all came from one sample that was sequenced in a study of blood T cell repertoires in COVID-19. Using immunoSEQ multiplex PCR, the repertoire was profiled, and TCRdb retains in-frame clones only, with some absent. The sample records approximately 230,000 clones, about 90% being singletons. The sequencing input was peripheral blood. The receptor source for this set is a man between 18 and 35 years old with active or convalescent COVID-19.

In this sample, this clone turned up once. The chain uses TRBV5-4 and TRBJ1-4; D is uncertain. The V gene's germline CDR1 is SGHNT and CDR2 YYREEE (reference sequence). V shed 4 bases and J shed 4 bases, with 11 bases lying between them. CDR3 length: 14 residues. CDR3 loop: CASSHEAINEKLFF. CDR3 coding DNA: TGTGCCAGCAGCCATGAAGCGATTAATGAAAAACTGTTTTTT.

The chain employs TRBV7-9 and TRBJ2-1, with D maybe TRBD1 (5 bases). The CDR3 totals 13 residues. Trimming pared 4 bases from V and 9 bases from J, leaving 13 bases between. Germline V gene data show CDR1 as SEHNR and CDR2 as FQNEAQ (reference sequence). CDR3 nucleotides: TGTGCCAGCAGCTCGCCAGGGTCGGGTGAGCAGTTCTTC. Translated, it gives CASSSPGSGEQFF.

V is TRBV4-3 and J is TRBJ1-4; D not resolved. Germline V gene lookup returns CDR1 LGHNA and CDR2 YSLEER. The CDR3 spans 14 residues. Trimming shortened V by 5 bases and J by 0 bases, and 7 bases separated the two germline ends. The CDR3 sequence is CASSLQSTNEKLFF. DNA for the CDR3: TGCGCCAGCAGCTTACAGTCAACTAATGAAAAACTGTTTTTT.